This TCR beta chain was sequenced during a study of cytomegalovirus exposure and HLA in healthy donors. Overall study results and limits: Confirmation was obtained in vitro that three CMV-associated chains are specific for CMV antigens.

The PCR used 60 Vbeta and 13 Jbeta primers. The repertoire was sequenced with immunoSEQ multiplex PCR; TCRdb's copy has only in-frame clones and lacks some. The sample records 170,000 or so clones, around four fifths being singletons. Among the donors, all were healthy bone marrow donors. This clone was seen a handful of times. The antigen is not known. Germline assignment: CDR1 LGHNA and CDR2 YNFKEQ. Trimming took off 1 base at V and 0 bases at J, with 10 bases between the two ends. CDR3 length: 17 amino acids. Sequenced material: PBMCs. The sequence was collected from an older woman in good health and CMV-seropositive. The V and J genes are TRBV4-2 and TRBJ2-6; D not resolved. CDR3 sequence (DNA): TGTGCCAGCAGCCAAGCTCGGGTAACCTCTGGGGCCAACGTCCTGACTTTC. Its translation is CASSQARVTSGANVLTF.